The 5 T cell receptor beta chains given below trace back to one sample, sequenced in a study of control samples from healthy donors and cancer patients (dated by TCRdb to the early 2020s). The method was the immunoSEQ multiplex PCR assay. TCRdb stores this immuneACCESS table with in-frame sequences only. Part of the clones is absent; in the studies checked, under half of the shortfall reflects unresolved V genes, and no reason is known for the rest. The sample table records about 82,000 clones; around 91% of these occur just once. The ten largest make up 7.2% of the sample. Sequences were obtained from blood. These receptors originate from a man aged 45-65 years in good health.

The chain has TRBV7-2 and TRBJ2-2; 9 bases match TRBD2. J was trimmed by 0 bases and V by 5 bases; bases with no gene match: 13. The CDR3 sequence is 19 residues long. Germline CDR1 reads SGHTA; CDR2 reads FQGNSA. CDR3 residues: CASSTRGLAGHTNTGELFF. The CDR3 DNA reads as TGTGCCAGCAGCACTAGAGGGCTAGCGGGGCATACGAACACCGGGGAGCTGTTTTTT.

As DNA, the CDR3 is TGTGCCAGCAGTCCGGGACTACAGGTGCAGTTCTTC. It translates to CASSPGLQVQFF. The gene calls are TRBV27 and TRBJ2-1, with TRBD2 matching over 7 bases. The CDR3 totals 12 residues. The J segment lost 12 bases and the V segment lost 5 bases, leaving 7 bases of the junction unmatched. Germline V gives CDR1 MNHEY, CDR2 SMNVEV (reference sequence).

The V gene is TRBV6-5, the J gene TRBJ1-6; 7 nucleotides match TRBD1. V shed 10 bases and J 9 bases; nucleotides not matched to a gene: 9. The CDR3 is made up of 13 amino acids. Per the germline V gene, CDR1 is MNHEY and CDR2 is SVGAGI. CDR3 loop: CATRDSVGSPLHF. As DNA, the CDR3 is TGTGCCACCAGGGACAGTGTCGGTTCACCCCTCCACTTT.

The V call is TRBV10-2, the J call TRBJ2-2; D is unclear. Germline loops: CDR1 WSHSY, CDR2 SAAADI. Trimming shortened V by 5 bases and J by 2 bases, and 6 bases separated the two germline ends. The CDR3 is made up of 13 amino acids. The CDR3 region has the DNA TGCGCCAGCAGTAGTGGAAACACCGGGGAGCTGTTTTTT. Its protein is CASSSGNTGELFF.

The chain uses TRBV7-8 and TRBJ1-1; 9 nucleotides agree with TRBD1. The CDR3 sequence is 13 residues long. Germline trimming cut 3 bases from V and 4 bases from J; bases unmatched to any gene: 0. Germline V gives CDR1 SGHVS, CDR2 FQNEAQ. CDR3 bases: TGTGCCAGCAGCTTGACAGGGGGCACTGAAGCTTTCTTT. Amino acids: CASSLTGGTEAFF.